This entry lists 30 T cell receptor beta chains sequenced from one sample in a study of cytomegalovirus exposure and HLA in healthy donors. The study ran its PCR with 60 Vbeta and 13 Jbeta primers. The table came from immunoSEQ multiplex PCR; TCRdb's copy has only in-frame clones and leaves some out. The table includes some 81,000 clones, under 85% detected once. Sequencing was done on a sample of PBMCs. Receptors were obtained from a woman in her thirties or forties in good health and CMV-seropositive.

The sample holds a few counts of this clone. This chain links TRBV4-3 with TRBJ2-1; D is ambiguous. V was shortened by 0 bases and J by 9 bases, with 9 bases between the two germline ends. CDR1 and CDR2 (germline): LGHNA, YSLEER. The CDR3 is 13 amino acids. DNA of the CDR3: TGCGCCAGCAGCCAAGATCTCCGTTTTGAGCAGTTCTTC. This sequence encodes CASSQDLRFEQFF.

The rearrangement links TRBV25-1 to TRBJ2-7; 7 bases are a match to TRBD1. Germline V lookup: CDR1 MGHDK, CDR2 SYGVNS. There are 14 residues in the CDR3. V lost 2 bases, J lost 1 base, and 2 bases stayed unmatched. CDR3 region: CASSEQQGSYEQYF. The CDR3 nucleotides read TGTGCCAGCAGTGAACAACAGGGGTCCTACGAGCAGTACTTC.

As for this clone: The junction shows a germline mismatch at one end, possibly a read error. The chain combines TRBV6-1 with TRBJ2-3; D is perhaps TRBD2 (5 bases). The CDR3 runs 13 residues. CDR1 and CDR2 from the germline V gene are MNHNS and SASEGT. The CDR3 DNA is TGTGTCAGCCCAGTTAGAGGGACAGATACGCAGTATTTT. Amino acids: CVSPVRGTDTQYF.

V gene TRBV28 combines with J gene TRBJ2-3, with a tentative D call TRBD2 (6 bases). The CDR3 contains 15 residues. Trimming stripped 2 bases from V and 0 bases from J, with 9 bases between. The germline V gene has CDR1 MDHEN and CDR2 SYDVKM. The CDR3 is CASSLLAPSTDTQYF. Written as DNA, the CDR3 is TGTGCCAGCAGTTTACTAGCGCCGAGCACAGATACGCAGTATTTT.

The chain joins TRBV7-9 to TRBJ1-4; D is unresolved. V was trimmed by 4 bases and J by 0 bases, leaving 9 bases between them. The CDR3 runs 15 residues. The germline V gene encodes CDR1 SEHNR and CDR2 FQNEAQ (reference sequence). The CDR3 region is CASSSRRATNEKLFF. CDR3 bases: TGTGCCAGCAGCTCCCGAAGAGCAACTAATGAAAAACTGTTTTTT. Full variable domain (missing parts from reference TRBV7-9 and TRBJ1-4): DTGVSQNPRHKITKRGQNVTFRCDPISEHNRLYWYRQTLGQGPEFLTYFQNEAQLEKSRLLSDRFSAERPKGSFSTLEIQRTEQGDSAMYLCASSSRRATNEKLFFGSGTQLSVL.

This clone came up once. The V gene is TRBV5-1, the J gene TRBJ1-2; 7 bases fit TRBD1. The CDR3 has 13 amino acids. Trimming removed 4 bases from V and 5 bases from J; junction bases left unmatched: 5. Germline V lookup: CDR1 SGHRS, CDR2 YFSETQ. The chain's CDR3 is CASSTGQEYGYTF. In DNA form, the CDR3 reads TGCGCCAGCAGCACCGGACAGGAATATGGCTACACCTTC. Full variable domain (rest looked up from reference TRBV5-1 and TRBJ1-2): KAGVTQTPRYLIKTRGQQVTLSCSPISGHRSVSWYQQTPGQGLQFLFEYFSETQRNKGNFPGRFSGRQFSNSRSEMNVSTLELGDSALYLCASSTGQEYGYTFGSGTRLTVV.

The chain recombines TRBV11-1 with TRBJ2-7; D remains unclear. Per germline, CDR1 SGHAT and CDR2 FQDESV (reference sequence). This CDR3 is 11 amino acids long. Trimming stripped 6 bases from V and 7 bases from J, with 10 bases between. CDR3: CASSHRGEQYF. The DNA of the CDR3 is TGTGCCAGCAGTCACCGCGGAGAGCAGTACTTC.

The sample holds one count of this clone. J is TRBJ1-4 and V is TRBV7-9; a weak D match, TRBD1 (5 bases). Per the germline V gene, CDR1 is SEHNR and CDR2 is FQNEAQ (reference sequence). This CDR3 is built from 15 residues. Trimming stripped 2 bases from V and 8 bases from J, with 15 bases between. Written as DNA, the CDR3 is TGTGCCAGCAGCTTACAGGCAGGGCTGGGGGAAAAACTGTTTTTT. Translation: CASSLQAGLGEKLFF.

This CDR3 is CASSQDHHGGTEAFF. The CDR3 DNA reads as TGCGCCAGCAGCCAAGATCACCACGGGGGGACTGAAGCTTTCTTT. The chain has TRBV4-3 and TRBJ1-1, with D possibly matching TRBD1 (5 bases). The germline V and J ends were trimmed by 0 bases and 5 bases, with 13 bases remaining between them. CDR3 size: 15 residues. CDR1 and CDR2 (germline): LGHNA, YSLEER.

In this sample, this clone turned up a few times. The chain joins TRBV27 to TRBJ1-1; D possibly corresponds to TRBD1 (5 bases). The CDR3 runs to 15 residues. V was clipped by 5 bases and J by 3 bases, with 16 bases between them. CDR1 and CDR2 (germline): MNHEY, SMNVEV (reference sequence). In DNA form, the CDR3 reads TGTGCCAGCAGTATTCATAGGGGCGGAGACACTGAAGCTTTCTTT. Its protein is CASSIHRGGDTEAFF.

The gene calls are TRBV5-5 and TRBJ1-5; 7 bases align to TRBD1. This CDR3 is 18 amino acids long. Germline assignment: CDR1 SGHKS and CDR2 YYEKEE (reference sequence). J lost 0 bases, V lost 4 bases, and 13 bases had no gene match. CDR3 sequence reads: CASSAGQLEGYSNQPQHF. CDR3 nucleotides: TGTGCCAGCAGCGCGGGACAGCTGGAGGGGTATAGCAATCAGCCCCAGCATTTT.

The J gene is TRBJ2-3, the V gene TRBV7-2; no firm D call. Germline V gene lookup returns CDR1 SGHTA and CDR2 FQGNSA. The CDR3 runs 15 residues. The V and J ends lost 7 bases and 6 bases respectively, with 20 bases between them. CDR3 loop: CASTYLELPRDTQYF. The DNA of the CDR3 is TGTGCCAGCACCTATCTGGAGCTTCCAAGGGATACGCAGTATTTT.

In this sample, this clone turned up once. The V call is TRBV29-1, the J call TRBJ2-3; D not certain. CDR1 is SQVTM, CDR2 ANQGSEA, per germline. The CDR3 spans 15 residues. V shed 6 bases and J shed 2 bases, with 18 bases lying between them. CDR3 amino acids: CSVGPKFSNTDTQYF. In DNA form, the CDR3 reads TGCAGCGTCGGTCCCAAATTTTCCAACACAGATACGCAGTATTTT.

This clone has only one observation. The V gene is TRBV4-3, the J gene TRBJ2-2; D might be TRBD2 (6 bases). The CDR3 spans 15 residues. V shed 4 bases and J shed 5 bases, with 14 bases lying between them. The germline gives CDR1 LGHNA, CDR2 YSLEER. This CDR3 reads CASSLVPGSTGELFF. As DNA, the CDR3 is TGCGCCAGCAGCCTTGTGCCCGGGAGTACCGGGGAGCTGTTTTTT.

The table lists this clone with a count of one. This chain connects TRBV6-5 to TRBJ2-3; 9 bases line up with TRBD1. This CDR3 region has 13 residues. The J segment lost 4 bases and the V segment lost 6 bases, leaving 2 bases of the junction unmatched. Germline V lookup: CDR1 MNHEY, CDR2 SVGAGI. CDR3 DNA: TGTGCCAGCAGGAGGGACAGGGCAGATACGCAGTATTTT. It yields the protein CASRRDRADTQYF.

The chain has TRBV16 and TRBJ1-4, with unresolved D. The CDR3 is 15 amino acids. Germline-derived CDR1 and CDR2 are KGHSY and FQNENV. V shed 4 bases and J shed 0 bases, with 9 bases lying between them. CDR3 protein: CASSRPPATNEKLFF. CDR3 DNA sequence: TGTGCCAGCAGCCGCCCTCCAGCAACTAATGAAAAACTGTTTTTT. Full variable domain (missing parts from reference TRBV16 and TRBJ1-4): GEEVAQTPKHLVRGEGQKAKLYCAPIKGHSYVFWYQQVLKNEFKFLISFQNENVFDETGMPKERFSAKCLPNSPCSLEIQATKLEDSAVYFCASSRPPATNEKLFFGSGTQLSVL.

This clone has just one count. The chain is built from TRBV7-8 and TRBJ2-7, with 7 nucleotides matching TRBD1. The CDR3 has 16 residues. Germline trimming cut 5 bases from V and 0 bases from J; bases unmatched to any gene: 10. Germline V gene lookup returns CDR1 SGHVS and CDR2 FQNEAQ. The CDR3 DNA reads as TGTGCCAGCAGCCTACTCGACAGGGAGAGCTCCTACGAGCAGTACTTC. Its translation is CASSLLDRESSYEQYF.

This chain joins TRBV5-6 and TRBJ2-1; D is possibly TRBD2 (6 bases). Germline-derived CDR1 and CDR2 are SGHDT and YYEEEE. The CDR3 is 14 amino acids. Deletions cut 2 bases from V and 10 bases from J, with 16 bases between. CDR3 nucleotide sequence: TGTGCCAGCAGCTTTACACTAGCTTTAGCCGAGCAGTTCTTC. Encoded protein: CASSFTLALAEQFF.

The CDR3 loop is CASSLSSQGTAEYGYTF. CDR3 bases: TGTGCCAGCAGTTTATCCAGCCAAGGGACAGCAGAATATGGCTACACCTTC. The rearrangement uses TRBV27 and TRBJ1-2; 7 bases are a match to TRBD1. Germline values: CDR1 MNHEY, CDR2 SMNVEV (reference sequence). This CDR3 comprises 17 residues. The V and J ends lost 0 bases and 5 bases, in that order; junction bases with no gene match: 12.

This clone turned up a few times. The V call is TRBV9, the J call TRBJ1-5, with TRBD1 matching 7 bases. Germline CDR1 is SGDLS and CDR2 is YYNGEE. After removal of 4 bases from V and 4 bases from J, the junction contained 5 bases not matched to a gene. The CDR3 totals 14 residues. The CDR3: CASSLTGENQPQHF. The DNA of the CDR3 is TGTGCCAGCAGCCTTACAGGGGAGAATCAGCCCCAGCATTTT.

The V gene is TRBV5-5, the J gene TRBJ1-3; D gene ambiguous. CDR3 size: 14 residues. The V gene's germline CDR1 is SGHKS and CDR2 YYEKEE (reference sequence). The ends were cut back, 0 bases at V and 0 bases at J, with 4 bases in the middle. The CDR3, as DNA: TGTGCCAGCAGCTTGGTGAGCTCTGGAAACACCATATATTTT. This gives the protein CASSLVSSGNTIYF. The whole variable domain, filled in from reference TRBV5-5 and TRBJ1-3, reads DAGVTQSPTHLIKTRGQQVTLRCSPISGHKSVSWYQQVLGQGPQFIFQYYEKEERGRGNFPDRFSARQFPNYSSELNVNALLLGDSALYLCASSLVSSGNTIYFGEGSWLTVV.

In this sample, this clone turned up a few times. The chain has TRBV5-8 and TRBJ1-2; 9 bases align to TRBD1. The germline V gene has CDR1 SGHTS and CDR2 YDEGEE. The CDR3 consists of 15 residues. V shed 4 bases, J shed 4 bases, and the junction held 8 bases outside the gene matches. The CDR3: CASSAGTGKGYGYTF. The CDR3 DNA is TGTGCCAGCAGCGCCGGGACAGGGAAGGGCTATGGCTACACCTTC.

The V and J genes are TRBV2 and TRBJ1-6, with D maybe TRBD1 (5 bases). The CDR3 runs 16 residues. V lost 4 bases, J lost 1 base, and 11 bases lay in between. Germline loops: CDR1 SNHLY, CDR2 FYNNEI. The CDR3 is CASSGGGGSYNSPLHF. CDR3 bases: TGTGCCAGCAGTGGGGGGGGAGGTTCCTATAATTCACCCCTCCACTTT.

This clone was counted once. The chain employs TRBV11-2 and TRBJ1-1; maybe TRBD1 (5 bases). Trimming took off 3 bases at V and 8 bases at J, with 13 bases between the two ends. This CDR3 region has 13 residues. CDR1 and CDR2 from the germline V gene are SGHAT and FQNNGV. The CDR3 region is CASSFDQGLEAFF. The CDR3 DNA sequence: TGTGCCAGCAGCTTTGACCAGGGCCTAGAAGCTTTCTTT.

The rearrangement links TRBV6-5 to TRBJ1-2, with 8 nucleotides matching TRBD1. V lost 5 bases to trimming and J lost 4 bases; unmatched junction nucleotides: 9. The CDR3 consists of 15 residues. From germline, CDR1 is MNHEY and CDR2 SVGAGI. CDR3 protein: CASSTGVDRAYGYTF. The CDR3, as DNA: TGTGCCAGCAGTACCGGGGTGGACAGGGCCTATGGCTACACCTTC.

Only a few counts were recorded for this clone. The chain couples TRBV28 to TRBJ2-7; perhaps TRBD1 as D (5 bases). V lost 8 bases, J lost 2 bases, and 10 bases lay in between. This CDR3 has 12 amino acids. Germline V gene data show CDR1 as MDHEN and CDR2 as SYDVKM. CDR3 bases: TGTGCCAGCCGCAGGGCCCCCTACGAGCAGTACTTC. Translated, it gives CASRRAPYEQYF. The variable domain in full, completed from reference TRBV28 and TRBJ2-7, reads DVKVTQSSRYLVKRTGEKVFLECVQDMDHENMFWYRQDPGLGLRLIYFSYDVKMKEKGDIPEGYSVSREKKERFSLILESASTNQTSMYLCASRRAPYEQYFGPGTRLTVT.

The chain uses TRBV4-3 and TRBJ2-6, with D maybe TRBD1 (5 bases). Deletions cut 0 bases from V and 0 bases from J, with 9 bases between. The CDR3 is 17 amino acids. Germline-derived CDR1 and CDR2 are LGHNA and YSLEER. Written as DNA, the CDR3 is TGCGCCAGCAGCCAAGATCTTCAGGGCTCTGGGGCCAACGTCCTGACTTTC. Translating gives CASSQDLQGSGANVLTF.

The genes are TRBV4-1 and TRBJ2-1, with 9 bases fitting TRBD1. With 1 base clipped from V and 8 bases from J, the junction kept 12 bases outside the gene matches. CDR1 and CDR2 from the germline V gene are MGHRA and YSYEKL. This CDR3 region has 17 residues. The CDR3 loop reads CASSQGTRDREDDEQFF. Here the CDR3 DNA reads TGCGCCAGCAGCCAAGGGACCCGGGACAGGGAAGATGATGAGCAGTTCTTC.

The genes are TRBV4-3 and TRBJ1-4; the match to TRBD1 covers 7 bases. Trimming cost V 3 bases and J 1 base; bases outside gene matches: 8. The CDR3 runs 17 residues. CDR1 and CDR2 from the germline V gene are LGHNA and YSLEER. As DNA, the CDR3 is TGCGCCAGCAGCCAGGGGACGACAGGGCGAACTAATGAAAAACTGTTTTTT. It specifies CASSQGTTGRTNEKLFF.

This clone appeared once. In DNA form, the CDR3 reads TGTGCCAGCAGCCCCCCCGGGACTAGCGGGAGCGAGCAGTACTTC. The encoded protein is CASSPPGTSGSEQYF. The V gene is TRBV7-9, the J gene TRBJ2-7; 14 positions agree with TRBD2. V lost 5 bases, J lost 6 bases, and 6 bases stayed unmatched. The CDR3 sequence is 15 residues long. The germline CDR1 and CDR2 sequences are SEHNR and FQNEAQ (reference sequence).